This note documents a single T cell receptor (beta chain) sequence. The antigen remains undetermined. These data come from a study of human T cells and chemical hapten exposure. General study points: Every donor had alopecia, and their immune response may therefore differ from healthy people's.

Germline V lookup: CDR1 MNHEY, CDR2 SVGAGI. The CDR3 runs to 14 residues. V was pared by 8 bases and J by 6 bases, with 9 bases of the junction left unmatched. Time point: patch test 2, 6 weeks after DPC sensitization. The treatment: therapeutic diphenylcyclopropenone sensitization with weekly scalp DPC. Total RNA was isolated from whole blood that had not been fractionated. Each cDNA molecule in the library carried unique molecular identifiers. TCRdb called the RACE reads again in MiXCR, with one record for every CDR3 protein. This sample has roughly 100,000 distinct CDR3 sequences; about 9.6% occur once, and the top ten carry about 2%.

This sequence originates from a middle-aged woman with alopecia areata. Some clones in this sample may be carry-over from other donors' samples. The V and J genes are TRBV6-5 and TRBJ2-2; 7 positions match TRBD1. The sample consisted of whole blood, taken in connection with sensitization to the hapten diphenylcyclopropenone (DPC). The CDR3 nucleotides read TGTGCCAGCGCCCCGACAGGGATGGCCGGGGAGCTGTTTTTT. Encoded protein: CASAPTGMAGELFF.